The clone carrying this T cell receptor beta chain was counted ten times or more. Its antigen is not identified. The diagnoses drew upon clinical symptoms, serum thyroxine and TRAb, thyroid ultrasound and orbital computed tomography. The entry originates in a study of T cells in Graves' hyperthyroidism and ophthalmopathy. Researchers took RNA transcripts and amplified the TCR beta CDR3 regions from them. Initially, a first-round RT-PCR of the TCR CDR3 employed the HTBI primer set. MiXCR, run by TCRdb on the multiplex PCR reads, gives a single entry per CDR3 protein. The table includes more than 600,000 distinct CDR3 sequences, over 15% detected once. Whole-study results and caveats: Blood also contained most expanded thyroid clonotypes above 0.001.

V lost 1 base to trimming and J lost 6 bases, with 18 bases between them. The CDR3 contains 16 residues. The sample consisted of blood. This receptor was identified in a man aged 18 to 29 with Graves' hyperthyroidism. This rearrangement joins TRBV12-3 or TRBV12-4 to TRBJ1-2; D may be TRBD1 (5 bases). The CDR3 is CASSLEEGRRGHGYTF. CDR3 nucleotide sequence: TGTGCCAGCAGTTTAGAGGAGGGGCGGAGGGGACATGGCTACACCTTC.